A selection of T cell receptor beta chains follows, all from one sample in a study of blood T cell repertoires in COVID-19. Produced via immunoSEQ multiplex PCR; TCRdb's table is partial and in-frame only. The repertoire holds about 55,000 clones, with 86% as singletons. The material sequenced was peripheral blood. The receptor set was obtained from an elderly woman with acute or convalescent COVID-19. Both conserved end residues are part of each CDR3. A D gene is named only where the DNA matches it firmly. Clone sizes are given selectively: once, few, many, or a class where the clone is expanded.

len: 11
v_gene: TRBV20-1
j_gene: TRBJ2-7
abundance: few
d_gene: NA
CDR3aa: CSARSGFEQYF
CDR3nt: TGCAGTGCTAGATCAGGGTTCGAGCAGTACTTC

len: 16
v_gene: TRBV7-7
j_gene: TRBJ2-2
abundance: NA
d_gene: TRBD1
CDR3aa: CASSLRTGGRAGELFF
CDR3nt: TGTGCTAGCAGCTTACGGACAGGGGGCAGGGCCGGGGAGCTGTTTTTT

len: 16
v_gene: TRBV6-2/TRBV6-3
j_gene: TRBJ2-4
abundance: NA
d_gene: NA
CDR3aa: CASSSSVRTIENIQYF
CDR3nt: TGTGCCAGCAGCTCCAGTGTCAGGACTATCGAAAACATTCAGTACTTC

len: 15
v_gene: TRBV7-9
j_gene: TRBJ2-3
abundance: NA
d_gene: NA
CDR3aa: CASKVRGFLTDTQYF
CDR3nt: TGTGCCAGCAAGGTCAGAGGCTTCCTGACAGATACGCAGTATTTT

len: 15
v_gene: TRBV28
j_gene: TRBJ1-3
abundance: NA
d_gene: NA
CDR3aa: CAVHGGTAAGNTIYF
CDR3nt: TGTGCCGTCCACGGGGGTACCGCTGCTGGAAACACCATATATTTT

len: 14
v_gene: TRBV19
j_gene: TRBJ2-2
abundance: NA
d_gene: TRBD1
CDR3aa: CASKDRTNTGELFF
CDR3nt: TGTGCCAGTAAGGACAGGACTAACACCGGGGAGCTGTTTTTT

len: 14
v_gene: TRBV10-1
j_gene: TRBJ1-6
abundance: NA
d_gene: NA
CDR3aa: CASSESLSNSPLHF
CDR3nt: TGCGCCAGCAGTGAATCCCTCTCTAATTCACCCCTCCACTTT

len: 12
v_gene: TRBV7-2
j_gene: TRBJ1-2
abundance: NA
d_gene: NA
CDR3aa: CASSLGQRGYTF
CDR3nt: TGTGCCAGCAGCTTAGGACAACGGGGCTACACCTTC

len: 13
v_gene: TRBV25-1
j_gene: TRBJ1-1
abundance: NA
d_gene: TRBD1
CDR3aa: CASRRTGGSEAFF
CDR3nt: TGTGCCAGCAGGAGGACAGGGGGCAGCGAAGCTTTCTTT

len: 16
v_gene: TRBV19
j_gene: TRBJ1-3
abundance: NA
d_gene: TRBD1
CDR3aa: CASTPDRARSGNTIYF
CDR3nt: TGTGCCAGTACCCCCGACAGGGCCCGGTCTGGAAACACCATATATTTT

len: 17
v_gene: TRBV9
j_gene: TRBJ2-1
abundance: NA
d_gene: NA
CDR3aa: CASSVGGGGPQYNEQFF
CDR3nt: TGTGCCAGCAGCGTAGGTGGAGGGGGCCCTCAGTACAATGAGCAGTTCTTC

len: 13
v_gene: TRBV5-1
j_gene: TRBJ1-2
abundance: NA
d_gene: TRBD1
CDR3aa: CASSSTGIYGYTF
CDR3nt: TGCGCCAGCAGCTCGACAGGGATCTATGGCTACACCTTC

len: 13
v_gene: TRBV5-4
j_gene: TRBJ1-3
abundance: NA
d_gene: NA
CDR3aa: CASSRDSGNTIYF
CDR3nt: TGTGCCAGCAGCCGGGACTCTGGAAACACCATATATTTT

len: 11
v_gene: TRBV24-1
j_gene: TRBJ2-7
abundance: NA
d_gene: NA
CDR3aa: CATRGAYEQYF
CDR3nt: TGTGCCACCCGCGGGGCCTACGAGCAGTACTTC

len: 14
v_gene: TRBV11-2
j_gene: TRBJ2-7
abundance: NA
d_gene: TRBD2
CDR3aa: CASSKLAGSLEQYF
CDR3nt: TGTGCCAGCAGCAAACTAGCGGGGTCCCTCGAGCAGTACTTC

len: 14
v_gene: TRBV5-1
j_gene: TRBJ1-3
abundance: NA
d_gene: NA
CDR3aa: CASSNRVSGNTIYF
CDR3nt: TGCGCCAGCTCTAACAGGGTCTCTGGAAACACCATATATTTT

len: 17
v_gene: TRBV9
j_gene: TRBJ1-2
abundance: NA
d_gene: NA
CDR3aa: CASSVTTLPRTAYGYTF
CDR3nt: TGTGCCAGCAGCGTGACCACGCTCCCCCGGACAGCCTATGGCTACACCTTC

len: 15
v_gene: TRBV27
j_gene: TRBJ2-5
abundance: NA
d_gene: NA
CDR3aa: CASSPRQTWGETQYF
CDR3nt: TGTGCCAGCAGTCCCCGACAGACCTGGGGAGAGACCCAGTACTTC

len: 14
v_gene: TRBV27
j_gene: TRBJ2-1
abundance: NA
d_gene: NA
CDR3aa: CASSSSGVRNEQFF
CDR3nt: TGTGCCAGCAGTTCGTCAGGGGTTAGGAATGAGCAGTTCTTC